Included here is one T cell receptor (beta chain) sequence, with context. TCRdb reprocessed the 5' RACE reads; each CDR3 protein has one entry and no DNA is given. The table for this sample gives over 130,000 distinct CDR3 sequences. These data come from a study of monozygotic twins with inflammatory bowel disease. This CDR3 is built from 16 residues. Input material: blood. The chain combines TRBV12-3 or TRBV12-4 with TRBJ2-2; there is no DNA to check the TCRdb D call of TRBD1. This receptor was taken from a human donor with ulcerative colitis or Crohn's disease, or a healthy co-twin of an affected twin (not recorded which). The CDR3 spells CASSPLGAGVSGELFF.